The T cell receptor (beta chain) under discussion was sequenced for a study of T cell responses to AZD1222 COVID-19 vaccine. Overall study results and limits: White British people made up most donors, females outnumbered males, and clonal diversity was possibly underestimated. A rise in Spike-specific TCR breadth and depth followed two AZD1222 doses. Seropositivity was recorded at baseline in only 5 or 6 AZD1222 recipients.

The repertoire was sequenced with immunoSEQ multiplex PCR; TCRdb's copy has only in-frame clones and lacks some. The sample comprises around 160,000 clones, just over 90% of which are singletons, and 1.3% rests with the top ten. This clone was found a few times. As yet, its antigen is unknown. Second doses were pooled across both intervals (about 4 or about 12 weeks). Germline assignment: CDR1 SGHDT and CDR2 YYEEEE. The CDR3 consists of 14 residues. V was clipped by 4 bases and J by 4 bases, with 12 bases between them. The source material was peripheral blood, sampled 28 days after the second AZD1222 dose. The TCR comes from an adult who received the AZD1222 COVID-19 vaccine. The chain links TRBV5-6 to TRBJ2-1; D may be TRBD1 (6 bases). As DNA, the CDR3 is TGTGCCAGCAGCAATGGGGGCTATTACAATGAGCAGTTCTTC. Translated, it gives CASSNGGYYNEQFF.